The rows below give T cell receptor beta chains drawn from one sample of a study of blood T cell repertoires in COVID-19. The repertoire was sequenced with immunoSEQ multiplex PCR; TCRdb's copy has only in-frame clones and lacks some. The table has about 110,000 clones, about three quarters seen once. Sample: peripheral blood. The receptors originated from a man between 65 and 85 years old with acute or convalescent COVID-19. The conserved cysteine and the conserved F or W are not part of the CDR3 here. The order of the fields is V gene, J gene, CDR3 protein.

V: TRBV9; J: TRBJ2-5; CDR3: ASSPSGGAETQY
V: TRBV21-1; J: TRBJ1-6; CDR3: ASRETGDFLFYNSPLH
V: TRBV7-9; J: TRBJ2-2; CDR3: ASSHRLAGGSGELF
V: TRBV24-1; J: TRBJ1-6; CDR3: ATSDIGTDTSPLH
V: TRBV6-6; J: TRBJ1-2; CDR3: ASRPPGSYGYT
V: TRBV12-3/TRBV12-4; J: TRBJ2-2; CDR3: ASTVTGELF
V: TRBV5-4; J: TRBJ1-1; CDR3: ASSLPQVNTEAF
V: TRBV6-5; J: TRBJ1-2; CDR3: ASRDRLQGMGYT
V: TRBV7-2; J: TRBJ2-2; CDR3: ASSPGGNANTGELF
V: TRBV29-1; J: TRBJ1-2; CDR3: SVTWGQGDYGYT
V: TRBV6-5; J: TRBJ1-5; CDR3: ASSLDGNQPQH
V: TRBV5-1; J: TRBJ1-6; CDR3: ASSLGGGTSPLH
V: TRBV2; J: TRBJ2-5; CDR3: ASSDPLAGAQETQY
V: TRBV12-5; J: TRBJ2-1; CDR3: ASGLPLAGGPRNEQF
V: TRBV19; J: TRBJ1-2; CDR3: AGRQGAYNGYT
V: TRBV5-1; J: TRBJ2-1; CDR3: ASSLGLAGEWQF
V: TRBV6-6; J: TRBJ2-5; CDR3: ASSPLPGLAVQETQY
V: TRBV3-1/TRBV3-2; J: TRBJ1-1; CDR3: ASSPRGNTEAF
V: TRBV4-3; J: TRBJ1-2; CDR3: ASSQGARGLGGYT
V: TRBV7-9; J: TRBJ2-1; CDR3: ASSPGTPGYNEQF
V: TRBV6-6; J: TRBJ2-7; CDR3: ASTSSGTYEQY
V: TRBV19; J: TRBJ1-1; CDR3: ASSVQGADTEAF
V: TRBV5-1; J: TRBJ2-5; CDR3: ASSFEGGETQY
V: TRBV30; J: TRBJ2-5; CDR3: AWSQRLAGASDFQETQY
V: TRBV7-2; J: TRBJ2-7; CDR3: ASSLLGSSYEQY
V: TRBV6-5; J: TRBJ2-7; CDR3: ASSYEGQGYEQY
V: TRBV7-2; J: TRBJ1-5; CDR3: ASSPSRTGGAGDQPQH
V: TRBV5-4; J: TRBJ2-3; CDR3: ASSLEGSGGSSTDTQY
V: TRBV15; J: TRBJ2-7; CDR3: ATSRPGGRSASYEQY
V: TRBV19; J: TRBJ2-2; CDR3: ASSIDRMGAGSTGELF
V: TRBV6-5; J: TRBJ1-4; CDR3: ASSYSREQGKLF
V: TRBV7-2; J: TRBJ2-1; CDR3: ASSPPGLAGGLVDEQF
V: TRBV7-6; J: TRBJ2-7; CDR3: ASSLSDSVPYEQY
V: TRBV27; J: TRBJ1-6; CDR3: ASSLQPGSLNSPLH
V: TRBV7-9; J: TRBJ2-3; CDR3: ASSLRRLSGGLTDTQY
V: TRBV19; J: TRBJ1-4; CDR3: ASSFRQDEKLF
V: TRBV5-1; J: TRBJ2-7; CDR3: ASTVGQSGREQY
V: TRBV24-1; J: TRBJ2-2; CDR3: ATSDGGPYAGELF
V: TRBV5-4; J: TRBJ2-7; CDR3: ASSSMDSRSYEQY
V: TRBV7-3; J: TRBJ2-5; CDR3: ASSRDYQETQY
V: TRBV11-2; J: TRBJ2-7; CDR3: ASSLGKGLQGIKDEQY
V: TRBV19; J: TRBJ1-4; CDR3: ASGSGGDEKLF
V: TRBV7-2; J: TRBJ2-5; CDR3: ASSLQGQETQY
V: TRBV18; J: TRBJ1-4; CDR3: ASSHGVNEKLF
V: TRBV5-4; J: TRBJ2-7; CDR3: ASSPGSGGAIYEQY
V: TRBV4-1; J: TRBJ2-2; CDR3: ASSQEGSGGGGELF
V: TRBV5-4; J: TRBJ1-1; CDR3: ASSLGDGGGGTEAF
V: TRBV10-3; J: TRBJ1-5; CDR3: AISESQGDSNQPQH
V: TRBV19; J: TRBJ2-5; CDR3: ASRSQTDLGAQY
V: TRBV7-2; J: TRBJ2-3; CDR3: ASSRGGYTDTQY